Listed below are T cell receptor beta chains from one sample, sequenced in a study of T cell responses to AZD1222 COVID-19 vaccine. The protocol was immunoSEQ multiplex PCR, while the TCRdb copy is restricted to in-frame clones and leaves out a portion. This sample has about 180,000 clones, with around 90% found just once. The sequencing here drew on peripheral blood, taken on day 0 of AZD1222 vaccination. All receptors come from an adult in good health. Both conserved end residues are part of each CDR3. The order of the fields is J gene, D gene, V gene, CDR3 DNA, CDR3 protein. A D gene is named only where the DNA matches it firmly.

TRBJ1-2 TRBD1 TRBV3-1/TRBV3-2 TGTGCCAGCAGCCCCCCCCCACCAGGGGGCCTCTATGGCTACACCTTC CASSPPPPGGLYGYTF
TRBJ2-7 . TRBV30 TGTGCCGTACAAGGCGGCTACGAGCAGTACTTC CAVQGGYEQYF
TRBJ1-1 TRBD1 TRBV12-3/TRBV12-4 TGTGCCAGCAGTTTGGGGAGGCAGGGGGCCGCTTTCTTT CASSLGRQGAAFF
TRBJ2-3 . TRBV2 TGTGCCAGCAGTAACACAGATACGCAGTATTTT CASSNTDTQYF
TRBJ2-1 . TRBV14 TGTGCCAGCAGCTGGGGCGTCCCCTCCCCCTTCAATGAGCAGTTCTTC CASSWGVPSPFNEQFF
TRBJ2-7 . TRBV6-4 TGTGCCAGCAGTGTTGAGGCGGGACCTTCCTACGAGCAGTACTTC CASSVEAGPSYEQYF
TRBJ2-1 TRBD2 TRBV19 TGTGCCAGTAGTATAGTGCTAGCGGGGAACAATGAGCAGTTCTTC CASSIVLAGNNEQFF
TRBJ2-1 TRBD1 TRBV24-1 TGTGCCACCAGTTCAGGGACAGGGGGCAGGGGCTCCTACAATGAGCAGTTCTTC CATSSGTGGRGSYNEQFF
TRBJ2-7 TRBD2 TRBV5-1 TGCGCCAGCAGCTTGGTAGGCAGCGGGAGGGCCGTCGACGAGCAGTACTTC CASSLVGSGRAVDEQYF
TRBJ2-5 TRBD2 TRBV7-9 TGTGCCAGCAGACCTCGACTAGCGGGAGGGAAGACACGGGAGACCCAGTACTTC CASRPRLAGGKTRETQYF
TRBJ2-1 . TRBV19 TGTGCCAGTAGTACCGTCCTCCGGGGGAACAATGAGCAGTTCTTC CASSTVLRGNNEQFF
TRBJ2-2 . TRBV9 TGTGCCAGCAGCGCTTTCACCGGGGAGCTGTTTTTT CASSAFTGELFF
TRBJ2-6 . TRBV12-5 TGTGCTAGTAGCTACTCTGGGGCCAACGTCCTGACTTTC CASSYSGANVLTF
TRBJ1-2 . TRBV19 TGTGCCAGTAGTTCGGGGGGCTCTGGCTATGGCTACACCTTC CASSSGGSGYGYTF
TRBJ1-4 . TRBV2 TGTGCCAGCCACAACCGGGACAACGAAAAACTGTTTTTT CASHNRDNEKLFF
TRBJ2-7 . TRBV19 TGTGCCAGTAGTCCTTCGAGGCTTATGTCCTACGAGCAGTACTTC CASSPSRLMSYEQYF
TRBJ2-2 TRBD2 TRBV5-6 TGTGCCAGCAGCTTCCTAACTAGCGGGGCCTGGGAGCTGTTTTTT CASSFLTSGAWELFF
TRBJ1-2 . TRBV20-1 TGCAGTGCCCCAGCTGGAGGCGGCTACACCTTC CSAPAGGGYTF
TRBJ2-5 . TRBV13 TGTGCCAGCAGCCCCAGCCCGAGGACCAGGGAGACCCAGTACTTC CASSPSPRTRETQYF
TRBJ2-3 . TRBV11-2 TGTGCCAGCAGCTTAGGTGTTTTAGCCATATACACAGATACGCAGTATTTT CASSLGVLAIYTDTQYF
TRBJ1-1 . TRBV5-4 TGTGCCAGCAGCTTGTTCGGCACTGAAGCTTTCTTT CASSLFGTEAFF
TRBJ2-1 TRBD2 TRBV2 TGTGCCAGCGAATGGGAGGGTTCTCGCCAGTTCTTC CASEWEGSRQFF
TRBJ1-2 . TRBV19 TGTGCCAGTAGTATAGGACAGAAAGGCTACACCTTC CASSIGQKGYTF